Sequencing of this TCR beta chain was carried out in a study of post-analysis software for immune sequencing data. Germline values: CDR1 MGHRA, CDR2 YSYEKL. The CDR3 runs 15 residues. V dropped 4 bases and J dropped 6 bases, with 18 bases sitting between them. Study observations and caveats: The study found TRBV5-6, TRBV5-1 and TRBV20-1 among about 5 TRBV segments more frequent in patients than controls.

Unique molecular identifiers were carried by the TCR beta cDNA libraries. Each CDR3 protein gets one entry after TCRdb re-called the PCR reads with MiXCR. Of over 150,000 distinct CDR3 sequences in the sample, 30% are singletons; the top ten hold approximately 1.5%. In this sample, this clonotype turned up many times. Its antigen is unknown. This TCR was sampled from a girl between 5 and 17 years old with multiple sclerosis. The sequencing sample was made of blood. The rearrangement joins TRBV4-1 to TRBJ1-2, with D possibly TRBD1 on 6 matching bases. CDR3 coding DNA: TGCGCCAGCAGCCGGCCGGGGGCAGGTGGTGATGGCTACACCTTC. It codes for CASSRPGAGGDGYTF.